A single sample is the source of the 5 T cell receptor beta chains below, sequenced in a study of blood T cells in healthy people across ages. A second PCR of 7 to 11 cycles used a sample-barcoded 5' primer and a J-beta primer mix. TCRdb itself ran the 5' RACE reads through MiXCR, one entry per CDR3 protein. The sample has around 1,600,000 distinct CDR3 sequences, approximately 43% seen once. The sequenced sample consisted of blood. These receptors were taken from a woman younger than 30 in good health.

This clonotype was counted a few times. This rearrangement joins TRBV29-1 to TRBJ1-4; D possibly corresponds to TRBD1 (6 bases). With 6 bases removed from V and 3 bases from J, the gap between germline ends came to 14 bases. Per the germline V gene, CDR1 is SQVTM and CDR2 is ANQGSEA. CDR3 length: 14 residues. The CDR3 region is CSVRRGPANEKLFF. The DNA for the CDR3 is TGCAGCGTGAGGCGGGGGCCGGCTAATGAAAAACTGTTTTTT.

The gene calls are TRBV5-8 and TRBJ2-1, with 10 bases that match TRBD2. The CDR3 is 17 amino acids. Unmatched junction bases numbered 3, after V lost 0 bases and J lost 0 bases. The germline CDR1 and CDR2 sequences are SGHTS and YDEGEE. The CDR3: CASSLARLAGSYNEQFF. Written as DNA, the CDR3 is TGTGCCAGCAGCTTGGCGAGACTAGCGGGCTCCTACAATGAGCAGTTCTTC.

This clonotype showed up just a few times. The rearrangement joins TRBV9 to TRBJ2-1, with D possibly matching TRBD2 (5 bases). The CDR3 runs 15 residues. Trimming shortened V by 0 bases and J by 6 bases, and 13 bases separated the two germline ends. Germline values: CDR1 SGDLS, CDR2 YYNGEE. The CDR3 bases are TGTGCCAGCAGCGTAGGTAGGCGGGTGATCAATGAGCAGTTCTTC. It specifies CASSVGRRVINEQFF.

The J gene is TRBJ2-7, the V gene TRBV5-1, with a weak D call TRBD2 (5 bases). The CDR3 covers 13 residues. Germline lookup yields CDR1 SGHRS and CDR2 YFSETQ. V was trimmed by 4 bases and J by 5 bases, leaving 13 bases between them. The CDR3 reads CASSVEGLDEQYF. CDR3 in DNA: TGCGCCAGCAGCGTAGAGGGTCTCGACGAGCAGTACTTC.

The chain links TRBV20-1 to TRBJ1-2; tentatively, D is TRBD1 (6 bases). CDR3 length: 14 amino acids. The germline CDR1 and CDR2 sequences are DFQATT and SNEGSKA (reference sequence). CDR3 in amino acids: CSPKEGRGFYGYTF. The CDR3 nucleotides read TGCAGCCCAAAAGAGGGCAGGGGTTTCTATGGCTACACCTTC.